This T cell receptor beta chain was sequenced during a study of STAT5B mutations in CD4+ large granular lymphocyte leukemia. Data came from immunoSEQ multiplex PCR; TCRdb stores just in-frame clones and leaves some out. The data hold around 24,000 clones, with just under 75% observed a single time. The receptor's source is a human donor in good health. Sequenced material: CD4+ T cells from blood buffy coats.

CDR3 sequence: CASSPNGGWGTEAFF. CDR3 bases: TGTGCCAGCAGTCCAAACGGGGGCTGGGGCACTGAAGCTTTCTTT. The chain joins TRBV28 to TRBJ1-1; tentatively, D is TRBD1 (6 bases). The CDR3 runs 15 residues. Germline V gene lookup returns CDR1 MDHEN and CDR2 SYDVKM. The V and J ends lost 5 bases and 4 bases respectively, with 17 bases between them.